This TCR beta chain was sequenced for a study of CD8 T cells in ankylosing spondylitis. Only a few counts were recorded for this clonotype. There are 13 residues in the CDR3. V was cut by 8 bases and J by 1 base, with 11 bases left in between. CDR1 SNHLY and CDR2 FYNNEI come from the germline V gene. By quantitative 5'-RACE with molecular barcodes, the TCR beta libraries were made. MiXCR was run by TCRdb on the 5' RACE reads, yielding one entry per CDR3 protein. Counted here are about 190,000 distinct CDR3 sequences, 10% to 15% occurring once; the ten biggest clones make up 11%. V gene TRBV2 combines with J gene TRBJ2-5, with D uncertain. The sequenced material came from blood, either unsorted or a sorted T cell fraction (not recorded which). The TCR originated in a female donor with ankylosing spondylitis or in good health (not recorded which). The CDR3 is CASFLSGQETQYF. CDR3 DNA: TGTGCCAGCTTTCTCAGTGGCCAAGAGACCCAGTACTTC. The variable domain in full, completed from reference TRBV2 and TRBJ2-5, reads EPEVTQTPSHQVTQMGQEVILRCVPISNHLYFYWYRQILGQKVEFLVSFYNNEISEKSEIFDDQFSVERPDGSNFTLKIRSTKLEDSAMYFCASFLSGQETQYFGPGTRLLVL.